These T cell receptor beta chains were read from a single sample in a study of blood T cell repertoires in COVID-19. Produced via immunoSEQ multiplex PCR; TCRdb's table is partial and in-frame only. The sample carries over 150,000 clones, around 73% recorded once. Sequencing used PBMCs or T cells enriched from blood (not recorded which). The receptors here all came from a woman in her forties or fifties who had recovered from COVID-19. Both conserved end residues are part of each CDR3. A D gene is named only where the DNA matches it firmly. Only part of the rows carry a size: once, few, many, or a class if the clone is expanded.

>NA|NA|TRBJ1-2|TRBV19
CASSIAGRGNYGYTF
TGTGCCAGTAGTATCGCGGGCAGGGGAAACTATGGCTACACCTTC
>NA|TRBD1|TRBJ1-5|TRBV19
CATTTTGAPYSNQPQHF
TGTGCCACTACCACGACAGGGGCCCCTTATAGCAATCAGCCCCAGCATTTT
>NA|NA|TRBJ1-2|TRBV7-2
CASNPGANRGTNYGYTF
TGTGCCAGCAACCCAGGGGCAAACAGAGGAACTAACTATGGCTACACCTTC
>once|NA|TRBJ1-6|TRBV27
CASRPDTNNSPLHF
TGTGCCAGCAGGCCGGACACTAATAATTCACCCCTCCACTTT
>NA|NA|TRBJ1-2|TRBV5-6
CASSSDSYGYTF
TGTGCCAGCAGCTCCGACAGCTATGGCTACACCTTC
>NA|NA|TRBJ2-7|TRBV4-3
CASSQGPRGEQYF
TGCGCCAGCAGCCAAGGCCCTAGAGGCGAGCAGTACTTC
>NA|NA|TRBJ1-5|TRBV2
CASGSDGVGNQPQHF
TGTGCCAGCGGGTCGGACGGGGTTGGCAATCAGCCCCAGCATTTT
>NA|TRBD1|TRBJ1-3|TRBV5-1
CASSYGDRISGNTIYF
TGCGCCAGCAGCTATGGGGACAGGATTTCTGGAAACACCATATATTTT
>NA|NA|TRBJ1-1|TRBV25-1
CASSEWQELTEAFF
TGTGCCAGCAGTGAATGGCAGGAACTCACTGAAGCTTTCTTT
>NA|TRBD1|TRBJ2-7|TRBV6-5
CASSGRRTGVYEQYF
TGTGCCAGCAGCGGGAGGAGGACAGGGGTTTACGAGCAGTACTTC
>NA|NA|TRBJ2-5|TRBV11-2
CASSQGSGFQETQYF
TGTGCCAGCAGTCAGGGGAGTGGGTTCCAAGAGACCCAGTACTTC
>NA|TRBD1|TRBJ2-3|TRBV6-5
CASRRQGAGNTQYF
TGTGCCAGCAGACGACAGGGGGCGGGGAATACGCAGTATTTT
>NA|NA|TRBJ2-7|TRBV9
CASSFRDNSYEQYF
TGTGCCAGCAGCTTCCGGGACAACTCCTACGAGCAGTACTTC
>NA|NA|TRBJ2-2|TRBV28
CASTPRVANTGELFF
TGTGCCAGCACCCCCAGGGTCGCTAACACCGGGGAGCTGTTTTTT
>NA|TRBD1|TRBJ1-1|TRBV10-3
CAIRDREGEAFF
TGTGCCATCAGGGACAGGGAAGGTGAAGCTTTCTTT
>NA|NA|TRBJ2-7|TRBV29-1
CSAKTQLTYEQYF
TGCAGCGCAAAGACTCAACTCACCTACGAGCAGTACTTC
>NA|TRBD2|TRBJ2-7|TRBV7-8
CASSSGLAGYEQYF
TGTGCCAGCAGCTCGGGACTAGCGGGGTACGAGCAGTACTTC
>NA|NA|TRBJ1-1|TRBV2
CASSLRGKNTEAFF
TGTGCCAGCAGTTTAAGGGGGAAGAACACTGAAGCTTTCTTT
>few|TRBD1|TRBJ1-1|TRBV5-6
CASSLTGGNTAFF
TGTGCCAGCAGCTTGACAGGGGGCAATACGGCTTTCTTT
>once|NA|TRBJ1-1|TRBV30
CAWSVSRGAFF
TGTGCCTGGAGTGTATCGCGGGGTGCTTTCTTT
>NA|TRBD2|TRBJ2-7|TRBV4-2
CASSRGGLAGGLAYEQYF
TGTGCCAGCAGCCGGGGGGGGCTAGCGGGAGGGCTCGCCTACGAGCAGTACTTC
>NA|NA|TRBJ1-2|TRBV30
CAWGRKGNYGYTF
TGTGCCTGGGGTCGAAAGGGGAACTATGGCTACACCTTC
>NA|NA|TRBJ1-6|TRBV2
CASSTSPGPVSHF
TGTGCCAGCAGTACCTCCCCTGGGCCCGTCAGCCACTTT
>NA|TRBD2|TRBJ2-1|TRBV5-1
CASSLREGYNEQFF
TGCGCCAGCAGCTTGCGGGAGGGCTACAATGAGCAGTTCTTC
>NA|NA|TRBJ2-2|TRBV7-9
CASSGGSRMSRNTGELFF
TGTGCCAGCAGCGGGGGGTCTAGGATGAGTCGGAACACCGGGGAGCTGTTTTTT
>NA|NA|TRBJ2-7|TRBV5-1
CASSQGDSGARYEQYF
TGCGCCAGCAGCCAGGGGGACTCGGGAGCTAGGTACGAGCAGTACTTC
>NA|TRBD1|TRBJ1-1|TRBV19
CASKSSGQGARWSFF
TGTGCCAGTAAATCCTCGGGACAGGGGGCGCGATGGTCTTTCTTT
>NA|TRBD2|TRBJ2-1|TRBV3-1/TRBV3-2
CASSPLDGLAGNRYNEQFF
TGTGCCAGCAGCCCCCTAGACGGACTAGCGGGGAATAGATACAATGAGCAGTTCTTC
>NA|TRBD1|TRBJ1-1|TRBV5-6
CASSGQGAVTEAFF
TGTGCCAGCAGCGGGCAGGGGGCGGTCACTGAAGCTTTCTTT
>once|NA|TRBJ2-7|TRBV6-5
CALQRATSGSEQYF
TGTGCCCTCCAGCGCGCGACTAGTGGATCCGAGCAGTACTTC
>NA|NA|TRBJ1-5|TRBV2
CASRTSLNFNQPQHF
TGTGCCAGCAGGACAAGCCTTAATTTTAATCAGCCCCAGCATTTT
>NA|NA|TRBJ2-2|TRBV6-5
CASRGAGGNTGELFF
TGTGCCAGCAGGGGGGCTGGGGGGAACACCGGGGAGCTGTTTTTT
>NA|TRBD1|TRBJ2-2|TRBV2
CASSNQGAGELFF
TGTGCCAGCAGCAATCAGGGGGCCGGGGAGCTGTTTTTT
>NA|NA|TRBJ1-2|TRBV7-3
CASSFGAGDYYGYTF
TGTGCCAGCAGCTTCGGGGCAGGGGATTACTATGGCTACACCTTC
>NA|NA|TRBJ2-3|TRBV7-8
CASSSRGAASTDTQYF
TGTGCCAGCAGCTCCCGGGGGGCCGCTAGCACAGATACGCAGTATTTT